This T cell receptor beta chain is from a study of CD8 T cells in ankylosing spondylitis. Regarding the study as a whole: Disease-linked clones, CD8+, were relatively rare in peripheral blood. Ankylosing spondylitis blood appeared to be characterized by a TCR beta motif of eight highly homologous variants. It was reported that disease-linked clones were significantly enriched in matched ankylosing spondylitis synovial fluid.

This CDR3 has 16 amino acids. Unmatched junction bases numbered 7, after V lost 4 bases and J lost 0 bases. The germline gives CDR1 SGHRS, CDR2 YFSETQ. The sample holds a few counts of this clonotype. Its antigen is unknown. Preparation of TCR beta libraries was done by quantitative 5'-RACE with molecular barcodes. TCRdb ran MiXCR on the 5' RACE reads and lists one entry per CDR3 protein. The sample contains about 420,000 distinct CDR3 sequences, around 22% of which appear only once. The sequence came from a male donor with ankylosing spondylitis. Source material: blood, either unsorted or a sorted T cell fraction (not recorded which). The J gene is TRBJ2-5, the V gene TRBV5-1; 9 bases align to TRBD2. The CDR3 region has the DNA TGCGCCAGCAGCAACGGACTAGCGCATAACCAAGAGACCCAGTACTTC. Residues: CASSNGLAHNQETQYF.